A single TCR beta chain is shown here with its context. This sample is part of a study of blood T cell repertoires in COVID-19. The table came from immunoSEQ multiplex PCR; TCRdb's copy has only in-frame clones and leaves some out. The sample includes under 300,000 clones, 70% to 90% of them seen just once. The receptor comes from a woman in her 30s with acute or convalescent COVID-19. Specimen: peripheral blood.

The CDR3 sequence: CASSYDTSGANVLTF. In DNA, the CDR3 is TGTGCCAGCAGCTACGACACCTCTGGGGCCAACGTCCTGACTTTC. J is TRBJ2-6 and V is TRBV5-4; D uncertain. Per germline, CDR1 SGHNT and CDR2 YYREEE (reference sequence). The CDR3 sequence is 15 residues long. V was shortened by 3 bases and J by 0 bases, with 7 bases between the two germline ends. Together with reference TRBV5-4 and TRBJ2-6, the CDR3 gives the full variable domain: ETGVTQSPTHLIKTRGQQVTLRCSSQSGHNTVSWYQQALGQGPQFIFQYYREEENGRGNFPPRFSGLQFPNYSSELNVNALELDDSALYLCASSYDTSGANVLTFGAGSRLTVL.